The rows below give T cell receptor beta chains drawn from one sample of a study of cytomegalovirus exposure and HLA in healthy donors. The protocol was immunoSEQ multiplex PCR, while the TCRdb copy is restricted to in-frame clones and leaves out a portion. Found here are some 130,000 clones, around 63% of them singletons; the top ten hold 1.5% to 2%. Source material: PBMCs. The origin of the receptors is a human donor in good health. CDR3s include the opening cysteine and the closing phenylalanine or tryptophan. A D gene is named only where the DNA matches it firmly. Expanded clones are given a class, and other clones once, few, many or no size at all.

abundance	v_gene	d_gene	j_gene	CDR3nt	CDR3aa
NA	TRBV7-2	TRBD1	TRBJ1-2	TGTGCCAGCAGCACGGACAGGGTTGGCTACACCTTC	CASSTDRVGYTF
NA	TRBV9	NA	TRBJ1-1	TGTGCCAGCAGCGTAGGTCCCCCCTCCACTGAAGCTTTCTTT	CASSVGPPSTEAFF
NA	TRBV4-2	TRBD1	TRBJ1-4	TGTGCCAGCAGCCAAGAAGCCCAACTCCGGGACAGGGGGCGCCGAGGTAATGAAAAACTGTTTTTT	CASSQEAQLRDRGRRGNEKLFF
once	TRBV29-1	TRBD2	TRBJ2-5	TGCAGCGCCGGACTAGCCCAAGCGTCCCAGTACTTC	CSAGLAQASQYF
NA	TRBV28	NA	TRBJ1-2	TGTGCCAGCAGTCCGAGTAACTATGGCTACACCTTC	CASSPSNYGYTF
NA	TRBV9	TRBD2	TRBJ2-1	TGTGCCAGCAGCGTACTAGCGGGAAATGATGAGCAGTTCTTC	CASSVLAGNDEQFF
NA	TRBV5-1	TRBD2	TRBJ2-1	TGCGCCAGCAACAGCGGGAGTGACAATGTGGAGCAGTTCTTC	CASNSGSDNVEQFF
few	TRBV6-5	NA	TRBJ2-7	TGTGCCAGCAGCCGAGGGTACGAGCAGTACTTC	CASSRGYEQYF
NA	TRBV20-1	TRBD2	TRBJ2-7	TGCACTGGGACTAGCGGGTTCGAGCAGTACTTC	CTGTSGFEQYF
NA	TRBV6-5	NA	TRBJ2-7	TGTGCCACAGCGAGGGCCTCCTACGAGCAGTACTTC	CATARASYEQYF
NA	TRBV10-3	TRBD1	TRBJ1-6	TGTGCCTCACAAAGGGACAGGGGTACCTCACCCCTCCACTTT	CASQRDRGTSPLHF
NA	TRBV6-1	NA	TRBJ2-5	TGTGCCAGCAGTGTGGGGTATTACCCAGGGGAGACCCAGTACTTC	CASSVGYYPGETQYF
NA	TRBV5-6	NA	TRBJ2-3	TGTGCCAGCAGCTTTAGAGGCCCGGCATATACGCAGTATTTT	CASSFRGPAYTQYF
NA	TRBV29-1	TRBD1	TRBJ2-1	TGCAGCGTTCCCAACATTAACAGGGGCGGCAATGAGCAGTTCTTC	CSVPNINRGGNEQFF
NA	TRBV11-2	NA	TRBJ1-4	TGTGCCAGCAGCCCCCTTGGCGGGTACAATGAAAAACTGTTTTTT	CASSPLGGYNEKLFF
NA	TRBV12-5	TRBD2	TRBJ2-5	TGTGCTAGTGGGTCGACTAGCGGAGGGGGAGGGGAGGCCCAGTACTTC	CASGSTSGGGGEAQYF
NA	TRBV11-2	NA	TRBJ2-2	TGTGCCAGCAGCTATAGCCGTACGAACACCGGGGAGCTGTTTTTT	CASSYSRTNTGELFF
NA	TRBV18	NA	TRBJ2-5	TGTGCCAGCTCACCACAGGTCCCCGCCAGGGAGACCCAGTACTTC	CASSPQVPARETQYF
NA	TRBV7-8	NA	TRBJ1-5	TGTGCCAGCAGCCTCAGACAGGTAGGTCAGCCCCAGCATTTT	CASSLRQVGQPQHF
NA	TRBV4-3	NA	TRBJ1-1	TGCGCCAGCAGCCAAGATTCGGAGGGCACTGAAGCTTTCTTT	CASSQDSEGTEAFF
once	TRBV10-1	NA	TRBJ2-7	TGCGCCAGCAGTGAGGTTGGTAGAAAGTACTTC	CASSEVGRKYF
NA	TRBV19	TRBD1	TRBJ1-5	TGTGCCAGTAACAGGGGGCTCGACCGTCAGCCCCAGCATTTT	CASNRGLDRQPQHF
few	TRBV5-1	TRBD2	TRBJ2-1	TGCGCCAGCAGCCCCACCGGGACTAGCGGGATGAGATCCTCCTACAATGAGCAGTTCTTC	CASSPTGTSGMRSSYNEQFF
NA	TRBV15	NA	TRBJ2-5	TGTGCCACCAGCCAGACAGAAGGAGAGACCCAGTACTTC	CATSQTEGETQYF
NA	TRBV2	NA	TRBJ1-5	TGTGCCAGCAGTCTTGGGACAATTAGCAATCAGCCCCAGCATTTT	CASSLGTISNQPQHF
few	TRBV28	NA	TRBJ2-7	TGTGCCAGCAGGGATACAGGGCAGGGGTACTCCTACGAGCAGTACTTC	CASRDTGQGYSYEQYF
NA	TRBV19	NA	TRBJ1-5	TGTGCCAGTAGTATAGCCCCCCGGACAGTCAATCAGCCCCAGCATTTT	CASSIAPRTVNQPQHF
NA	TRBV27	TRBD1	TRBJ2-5	TGTGCCAGCAGGACCGACAGGGCTGAGACCCAGTACTTC	CASRTDRAETQYF
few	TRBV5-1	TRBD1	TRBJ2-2	TGCGCCAGCAGATCTCAGGGGGACACCGGGGAGCTGTTTTTT	CASRSQGDTGELFF
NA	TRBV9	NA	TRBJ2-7	TGTGCCAGCGGGAGCCAATCCTACGAGCAGTACTTC	CASGSQSYEQYF
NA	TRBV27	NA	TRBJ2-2	TGTGCCAGCACTAACGCGACGGGAGACGGACATACGGGCGGGGAGCTGTTTTTT	CASTNATGDGHTGGELFF
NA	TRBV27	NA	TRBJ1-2	TGTGCCAGCAGTTTCCTGGACAAAGCGGGAGGCTACACCTTC	CASSFLDKAGGYTF
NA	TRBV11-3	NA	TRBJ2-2	TGTGCCAGCAGCTTCGGGTACGGGGAGCTGTTTTTT	CASSFGYGELFF
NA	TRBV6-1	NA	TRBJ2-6	TGTGCCAGCAGTGGAGGGTCTGGGGCCAACGTCCTGACTTTC	CASSGGSGANVLTF
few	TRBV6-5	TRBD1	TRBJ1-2	TGTGCCAGCAACCCAAACGGGCCAGGGGGCTATGGCTACACCTTC	CASNPNGPGGYGYTF
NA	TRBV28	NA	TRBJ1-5	TGTGCCAGCAGTCCGTGGTCTACTTATAGCAATCAGCCCCAGCATTTT	CASSPWSTYSNQPQHF
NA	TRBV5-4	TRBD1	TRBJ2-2	TGTGCCAGCAGCACCGGGACAGGGGTGCCCGGGGAGCTGTTTTTT	CASSTGTGVPGELFF
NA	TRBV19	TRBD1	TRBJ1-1	TGTGCCAGTCGGACCTTACAGGGGACTGAAGCTTTCTTT	CASRTLQGTEAFF
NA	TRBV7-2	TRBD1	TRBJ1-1	TGTGCCAGCAGCTTAGGGACAGGGATGAACACTGAAGCTTTCTTT	CASSLGTGMNTEAFF
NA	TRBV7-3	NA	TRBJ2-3	TGTGCCAGCAGCGAAACAGGGATCGGCACAGATACGCAGTATTTT	CASSETGIGTDTQYF
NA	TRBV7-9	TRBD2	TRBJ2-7	TGTGCCAGCAGCTTAGGGACTAGCGGAGTGTACGAGCAGTACTTC	CASSLGTSGVYEQYF
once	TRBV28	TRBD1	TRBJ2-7	TGTGCCAGCAGTTCCGGACAGGCAAGCTCTTACGAGCAGTACTTC	CASSSGQASSYEQYF
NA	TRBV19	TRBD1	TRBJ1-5	TGTGCCAGTAGTATTGGACAGGGGTATAGCAATCAGCCCCAGCATTTT	CASSIGQGYSNQPQHF
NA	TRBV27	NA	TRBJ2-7	TGTGCCAGCAGTTCATCCTTCCCGGCCTACGAGCAGTACTTC	CASSSSFPAYEQYF
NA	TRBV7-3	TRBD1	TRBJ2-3	TGTGCCAGCAGCTGGGGACAGGGGGAAGATACGCAGTATTTT	CASSWGQGEDTQYF
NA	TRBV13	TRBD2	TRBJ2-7	TGTGCCAGCAGCTTAGGCGGGACTAGCGGGTTCTCCTACGAGCAGTACTTC	CASSLGGTSGFSYEQYF